The rows below give T cell receptor beta chains drawn from one sample of a study of T-cell reconstitution after alpha-beta-depleted transplantation in children. TCRdb processed the PCR reads anew with MiXCR; each CDR3 protein has one entry. The profile shows about 230,000 distinct CDR3 sequences, approximately 9.8% of them singletons. This sample comprised PBMCs from the stem cell graft donor, obtained from the stem cell graft. These receptors originate from a human donor who donated a stem cell graft to a child with SCID. Each CDR3 is given with its conserved first and last residue. D genes are given only for firm matches. Some rows mark clone size as missing; the rest say once, few, many or name a class of expanded clone.

d_call j_call v_call clone_size cdr3_nt cdr3_aa
. TRBJ1-1 TRBV12-3/TRBV12-4 . TGTGCCAGCAGTTCGAGGGCAGAGAACACTGAAGCTTTCTTT CASSSRAENTEAFF
TRBD1 TRBJ2-3 TRBV5-6 many TGTGCCAGCAGCTTGGACAGGGGAGCAGATACGCAGTATTTT CASSLDRGADTQYF
. TRBJ2-3 TRBV5-1 many TGCGCCAGCAGCTTGGCGACAGGGGACTACACAGATACGCAGTATTTT CASSLATGDYTDTQYF
. TRBJ1-1 TRBV7-9 many TGTGCCAGCAGCTGGGGCCTACCTGAAGCTTTCTTT CASSWGLPEAFF
. TRBJ1-3 TRBV5-6 many TGTGCCAGCAGCCGACCCGGGAGCGTTAACACCATATATTTT CASSRPGSVNTIYF
TRBD2 TRBJ2-5 TRBV20-1 many TGCAGTGCTAGAGTTTGGTGGACTAGCGGGGGGGGGCAAGAGACCCAGTACTTC CSARVWWTSGGGQETQYF
. TRBJ2-1 TRBV5-1 many TGCGCCAGCAGCTTGGGGAAGGATGAGCAGTTCTTC CASSLGKDEQFF
TRBD1 TRBJ2-7 TRBV20-1 many TGCAGTGCTTACCGGGACAGCTCCTACGAGCAGTACTTC CSAYRDSSYEQYF
. TRBJ1-4 TRBV4-1 many TGCGCCAGCAGCCAAGATCTGACGGGCAGACCTAATGAAAAACTGTTTTTT CASSQDLTGRPNEKLFF
. TRBJ2-7 TRBV5-6 many TGTGCCAGCAGCTTTGCGTCCGGGTGGGAGCAGTACTTC CASSFASGWEQYF
. TRBJ2-3 TRBV20-1 many TGCAGTGCTTTAGGGAATACGCAGTATTTT CSALGNTQYF
TRBD2 TRBJ2-1 TRBV7-2 many TGTGCCAGCAGCTCCCGAAGCGGACTAGCGGGGGGGACCAGTGAGCAGTTCTTC CASSSRSGLAGGTSEQFF
. TRBJ1-6 TRBV10-3 many TGTGCCTCCAAGATAGGGAATAATTCACCCCTCCACTTT CASKIGNNSPLHF
. TRBJ1-4 TRBV29-1 many TGCAGCGTTAAGGGCAGGGGATATGAAGAAAAACTGTTTTTT CSVKGRGYEEKLFF
TRBD1 TRBJ1-1 TRBV5-1 . TGCGCCAGCAGCACCCAGGGGGACACTGAAGCTTTCTTT CASSTQGDTEAFF
. TRBJ2-2 TRBV7-9 many TGTGCCAGCCTGGCTTCCCTTTCGAACACCGGGGAGCTGTTTTTT CASLASLSNTGELFF
. TRBJ2-5 TRBV6-2/TRBV6-3 many TGTGCCAGCAGTTCGGGGTCAGAGACCCAGTACTTC CASSSGSETQYF
. TRBJ1-6 TRBV7-2 many TGTGCCAGCAGCTTTTGGGCAGTTAATTCACCCCTCCACTTT CASSFWAVNSPLHF
. TRBJ2-5 TRBV2 many TGTGCCAGCAGGCGGACTGCGAGGGCAGAGACCCAGTACTTC CASRRTARAETQYF
. TRBJ1-4 TRBV2 many TGTGCCAGCACTGAAACAGGGACTACTAATGAAAAACTGTTTTTT CASTETGTTNEKLFF
TRBD1 TRBJ2-7 TRBV6-2/TRBV6-3 . TGTGCCAGCAGTTCACCCGGGACAGGGGCCTACGAGCAGTACTTC CASSSPGTGAYEQYF
TRBD1 TRBJ1-1 TRBV20-1 many TGCAGTGCTATGGACTCAGGGGGCGCATCTTTGGCTTTCTTT CSAMDSGGASLAFF
. TRBJ1-4 TRBV6-2/TRBV6-3 many TGTGCCAGCAGTTACCCAGGACTGCCAACTAATGAAAAACTGTTTTTT CASSYPGLPTNEKLFF
. TRBJ2-1 TRBV27 many TGTGCCAGCAGTTTATCGTCCGGGGAGAGGTACAATGAGCAGTTCTTC CASSLSSGERYNEQFF
. TRBJ2-3 TRBV5-1 many TGCGCCAGCAGCTTGGAGGTGAATGCAGATACGCAGTATTTT CASSLEVNADTQYF
TRBD1 TRBJ1-5 TRBV4-1 many TGCGCCAGCAGCCCCTGGGGACAGGCAGATCAGCCCCAGCATTTT CASSPWGQADQPQHF
. TRBJ2-5 TRBV19 many TGTGCCAGTAAAGAGCTTAACCAAGAGACCCAGTACTTC CASKELNQETQYF
. TRBJ1-5 TRBV20-1 many TGCAGTGCTAGAGATAGGCCTCTTAGAAATCAGCCCCAGCATTTT CSARDRPLRNQPQHF
. TRBJ2-1 TRBV24-1 many TGTGCCACCAGTGATCAGGGATTGCGGGGGCACAATGAGCAGTTCTTC CATSDQGLRGHNEQFF
. TRBJ1-1 TRBV7-9 many TGTGCCAGCACCTCAACCGGGACAAGTTCCACTGAAGCTTTCTTT CASTSTGTSSTEAFF
TRBD1 TRBJ1-1 TRBV29-1 many TGCAGCGGCTTACAGGGGGGATGGGGGGAAGCTTTCTTT CSGLQGGWGEAFF
TRBD1 TRBJ1-5 TRBV5-5 many TGTGCCAGCAGCTTAGACCGGGACAGGAGACATAGCAATCAGCCCCAGCATTTT CASSLDRDRRHSNQPQHF
. TRBJ2-2 TRBV5-5 many TGTGCCAGCAGCCCACTTACAGGGACCGGGGAGCTGTTTTTT CASSPLTGTGELFF
. TRBJ2-3 TRBV5-1 . TGCGCCAGCAGCTCCCACGAACCCACAGATACGCAGTATTTT CASSSHEPTDTQYF
. TRBJ2-6 TRBV7-2 . TGTGCCAGCAGACCCGACCCCTCTGGGGCCAACGTCCTGACTTTC CASRPDPSGANVLTF
TRBD2 TRBJ2-5 TRBV7-3 . TGTGCCAGCAGCTTAGACAGCCGCGGGGGAGAGACCCAGTACTTC CASSLDSRGGETQYF
. TRBJ1-2 TRBV6-5 many TGTGCCAGCAGGCCGGTGGGCTATGGCTACACCTTC CASRPVGYGYTF
. TRBJ2-1 TRBV5-1 many TGCGCCAGCAGCTTCCCGGCCAATGAGCAGTTCTTC CASSFPANEQFF
TRBD2 TRBJ2-3 TRBV9 . TGTGCCAGCAGCGTTACTAGCGGGGGTCTCACAGATACGCAGTATTTT CASSVTSGGLTDTQYF
. TRBJ1-2 TRBV5-1 many TGCGCCAGTGCTTTGTACGGGGTATTTGGGACCTTC CASALYGVFGTF
TRBD1 TRBJ1-6 TRBV7-9 many TGTGCCAGCAGCTTCGGGACAGGCACCAATTCACCCCTCCACTTT CASSFGTGTNSPLHF
TRBD2 TRBJ2-1 TRBV19 many TGTGCCAGTAGTATAGCCCCCGGGCGGGGGTCACCGTCCTACAATGAGCAGTTCTTC CASSIAPGRGSPSYNEQFF
TRBD2 TRBJ2-7 TRBV3-1 . TGTGCCAGCTGCCAAGATAAAGCGGGGGGGCACGTTTCCTACGAGCAGTACTTC CASCQDKAGGHVSYEQYF
TRBD1 TRBJ1-2 TRBV6-5 many TGTGCCAGCAGGCTCGACAGGGGAAATAACTATGGCTACACCTTC CASRLDRGNNYGYTF
. TRBJ2-3 TRBV10-2 many TGCGCCAGCAGTTTCTCCTTCCTCAGTCGACGCACAGATACGCAGTATTTT CASSFSFLSRRTDTQYF
TRBD1 TRBJ1-1 TRBV7-9 . TGTGCCAGCAACCCGCCGGGACAGGGTACGGCTTTCTTT CASNPPGQGTAFF
. TRBJ1-4 TRBV12-5 . TGTGCTAGTGGAACGGCCGCAACTAATGAAAAACTGTTTTTT CASGTAATNEKLFF
. TRBJ2-3 TRBV5-1 many TGCGCCAGCAGCTTGGAAGCAGATACGCAGTATTTT CASSLEADTQYF
. TRBJ2-1 TRBV30 . TGTGCCTGGAGTGTAGGTGCGGTCAATGAGCAGTTCTTC CAWSVGAVNEQFF
. TRBJ1-5 TRBV7-8 many TGTGCCAGCAGCCCCGAAGTAGGCTTTAGCAATCAGCCCCAGCATTTT CASSPEVGFSNQPQHF
TRBD1 TRBJ2-3 TRBV19 many TGTGCCAGTAAAGGGGGACAGCACACAGATACGCAGTATTTT CASKGGQHTDTQYF
. TRBJ2-5 TRBV10-1 many TGCGCCAGCAGCGGTCGGGCCGGTGAGACCCAGTACTTC CASSGRAGETQYF